The 5 T cell receptor beta chains reported below all come from one sample, sequenced in a study of cytomegalovirus exposure and HLA in healthy donors. Both 60 Vbeta primers and 13 Jbeta primers went into the PCR. Some clones are missing from TCRdb's copy, which holds only in-frame ones; the method was immunoSEQ multiplex PCR. Its clone listing holds some 56,000 clones. Input material: PBMCs. These receptors all come from a woman in her 30s in good health and CMV-seropositive.

V gene TRBV5-3 combines with J gene TRBJ1-2; 7 positions agree with TRBD1. TRBV5-3 is an ORF for which the function is uncertain. The J segment lost 5 bases and the V segment lost 3 bases, leaving 13 bases of the junction unmatched. CDR3 length equals 16 residues. The CDR3 DNA reads TGTGCCAGAAGCTGGGCTAGACAGGGTGGTATGTATGGCTACACCTTC. Residues: CARSWARQGGMYGYTF.

The rearrangement joins TRBV4-2 to TRBJ2-1, with TRBD2 matching 10 bases. CDR3 length: 16 residues. From germline, CDR1 is LGHNA and CDR2 YNFKEQ. V was pared by 1 base and J by 10 bases, with 10 bases of the junction left unmatched. The CDR3 nucleotides read TGTGCCAGCAGCCAAGGGAGCGGGAGGGATCAACGGGAGCAGTTCTTC. It specifies CASSQGSGRDQREQFF.

This chain links TRBV4-1 with TRBJ1-1; D possibly corresponds to TRBD1 (5 bases). This CDR3 region has 15 residues. The ends were cut back, 4 bases at V and 0 bases at J, with 12 bases in the middle. The V gene's germline CDR1 is MGHRA and CDR2 YSYEKL. The CDR3 DNA reads TGCGCCAGCAGCCGGGCGGGGGAGCTGAACACTGAAGCTTTCTTT. This translates into CASSRAGELNTEAFF.

The rearrangement links TRBV5-1 to TRBJ1-4, with D possibly being TRBD1 (5 bases). The CDR3 runs 16 residues. CDR1 and CDR2 (germline): SGHRS, YFSETQ. The ends were cut back, 4 bases at V and 8 bases at J, with 21 bases in the middle. CDR3 DNA sequence: TGCGCCAGCAGCATATCCGGGGGGACTTACAGCGAAAAACTGTTTTTT. Residues: CASSISGGTYSEKLFF.

The gene calls are TRBV19 and TRBJ2-7; D possibly corresponds to TRBD2 (7 bases). The CDR3 is 15 amino acids. Trimming took 6 bases from V and 0 from J, leaving 15 bases between them. Germline V CDR1 and CDR2: LNHDA, SQIVND (reference sequence). Here the CDR3 DNA reads TGTGCCAGTAGAAGGGAGGGGGGGCCCTCCTACGAGCAGTACTTC. The encoded protein is CASRREGGPSYEQYF.